Listed below are T cell receptor beta chains from one sample, sequenced in a study of OX40 agonist ivuxolimab in advanced cancers. TCRdb keeps only in-frame clones here, not all; method: immunoSEQ multiplex PCR. This sample yields 100,000 or so clones, of which roughly nine tenths are seen a single time; roughly 0.3% belongs to the top ten. Sample: CD4+ or CD8+ T cells sorted from blood, taken in a trial of the OX40 agonist ivuxolimab. All receptors derive from an adult with an advanced solid tumor such as melanoma, head and neck, liver or kidney cancer. Each CDR3 is given with its conserved first and last residue. A D gene is named only where the DNA matches it firmly. Not all rows give a size; the values are once, few, many and, for expanded clones, a class.

abundance: once
d_gene: TRBD1
v_gene: TRBV18
j_gene: TRBJ2-5
CDR3aa: CASSPRDRAETQYF
CDR3nt: TGTGCCAGCTCACCGAGGGACAGGGCAGAGACCCAGTACTTC

abundance: NA
d_gene: NA
v_gene: TRBV4-2
j_gene: TRBJ2-1
CDR3aa: CASSQDSETPQFF
CDR3nt: TGTGCCAGCAGCCAAGATAGCGAAACACCCCAGTTCTTC

abundance: NA
d_gene: NA
v_gene: TRBV2
j_gene: TRBJ2-4
CDR3aa: CASRETWDIQYF
CDR3nt: TGTGCCAGCAGGGAAACATGGGACATTCAGTACTTC

abundance: few
d_gene: NA
v_gene: TRBV19
j_gene: TRBJ2-4
CDR3aa: CASSSVGTGTAGIQYF
CDR3nt: TGTGCCAGTAGTTCAGTAGGAACCGGGACCGCTGGGATTCAGTACTTC

abundance: NA
d_gene: NA
v_gene: TRBV7-9
j_gene: TRBJ1-3
CDR3aa: CASSWGLMRSGNTIYF
CDR3nt: TGTGCCAGCAGCTGGGGACTCATGCGCTCTGGAAACACCATATATTTT

abundance: NA
d_gene: TRBD1
v_gene: TRBV14
j_gene: TRBJ2-3
CDR3aa: CASSRTGRDTQYF
CDR3nt: TGTGCCAGCAGCCGGACAGGGAGAGATACGCAGTATTTT

abundance: once
d_gene: NA
v_gene: TRBV10-3
j_gene: TRBJ2-1
CDR3aa: CAISALNEQFF
CDR3nt: TGTGCCATCAGTGCCCTCAATGAGCAGTTCTTC

abundance: NA
d_gene: NA
v_gene: TRBV7-8
j_gene: TRBJ2-3
CDR3aa: CASSPIGTEGPDTQYF
CDR3nt: TGTGCCAGCAGCCCCATCGGGACGGAGGGGCCAGATACGCAGTATTTT

abundance: NA
d_gene: TRBD1
v_gene: TRBV7-9
j_gene: TRBJ2-1
CDR3aa: CASSSGQGFNEQFF
CDR3nt: TGTGCCAGCAGCTCGGGACAGGGGTTCAATGAGCAGTTCTTC

abundance: NA
d_gene: NA
v_gene: TRBV21-1
j_gene: TRBJ1-1
CDR3aa: CASSKDRQGATEAFF
CDR3nt: TGTGCCAGCAGCAAAGATCGACAGGGGGCGACTGAAGCTTTCTTT

abundance: NA
d_gene: NA
v_gene: TRBV7-6
j_gene: TRBJ1-4
CDR3aa: CASSLGSQSNEKLFF
CDR3nt: TGTGCCAGCAGCTTAGGTTCGCAGAGTAATGAAAAACTGTTTTTT

abundance: NA
d_gene: NA
v_gene: TRBV5-1
j_gene: TRBJ2-4
CDR3aa: CASSPSRQTRGIQYF
CDR3nt: TGCGCCAGCAGCCCGTCGAGACAGACGAGAGGCATTCAGTACTTC

abundance: NA
d_gene: NA
v_gene: TRBV21-1
j_gene: TRBJ2-5
CDR3aa: CASSPGTGGSETQYF
CDR3nt: TGTGCCAGCAGCCCCGGGACAGGGGGTTCAGAGACCCAGTACTTC

abundance: few
d_gene: NA
v_gene: TRBV7-2
j_gene: TRBJ1-5
CDR3aa: CASSYYDSNQPQHF
CDR3nt: TGTGCCAGCAGCTACTACGATAGCAATCAGCCCCAGCATTTT

abundance: NA
d_gene: NA
v_gene: TRBV5-4
j_gene: TRBJ1-1
CDR3aa: CASSQGGAGKNTEAFF
CDR3nt: TGTGCCAGCAGCCAAGGTGGGGCAGGGAAGAACACTGAAGCTTTCTTT

abundance: NA
d_gene: NA
v_gene: TRBV4-2
j_gene: TRBJ2-5
CDR3aa: CASSQGPGVGQETQYF
CDR3nt: TGTGCCAGCAGCCAAGGACCAGGGGTCGGGCAAGAGACCCAGTACTTC

abundance: NA
d_gene: TRBD2
v_gene: TRBV2
j_gene: TRBJ2-5
CDR3aa: CASSVAGARETQYF
CDR3nt: TGTGCCAGCAGTGTTGCGGGAGCCAGGGAGACCCAGTACTTC

abundance: NA
d_gene: TRBD2
v_gene: TRBV14
j_gene: TRBJ2-3
CDR3aa: CASSRPGLVGSDTQYF
CDR3nt: TGTGCCAGCAGCCGACCGGGACTAGTAGGTTCAGATACGCAGTATTTT

abundance: NA
d_gene: TRBD1
v_gene: TRBV7-2
j_gene: TRBJ1-2
CDR3aa: CASSPRTGVTYGYTF
CDR3nt: TGCGCCAGCAGCCCCCGGACAGGAGTGACCTATGGCTACACCTTC

abundance: NA
d_gene: NA
v_gene: TRBV28
j_gene: TRBJ1-2
CDR3aa: CASSSRVYLAYGYTF
CDR3nt: TGTGCCAGCAGTTCTAGGGTTTATCTTGCCTATGGCTACACCTTC

abundance: NA
d_gene: NA
v_gene: TRBV19
j_gene: TRBJ2-3
CDR3aa: CASRGQRTDTQYF
CDR3nt: TGTGCCAGTAGAGGACAACGCACAGATACGCAGTATTTT

abundance: NA
d_gene: NA
v_gene: TRBV4-2
j_gene: TRBJ1-5
CDR3aa: CASSLSGMSNQPQHF
CDR3nt: TGTGCCAGCAGCTTGTCAGGGATGAGCAATCAGCCCCAGCATTTT

abundance: NA
d_gene: TRBD2
v_gene: TRBV7-2
j_gene: TRBJ2-1
CDR3aa: CASSLNLAGGPMNEQFF
CDR3nt: TGTGCCAGCAGCTTAAACTTAGCGGGAGGGCCTATGAATGAGCAGTTCTTC

abundance: NA
d_gene: NA
v_gene: TRBV30
j_gene: TRBJ2-2
CDR3aa: CAWRRRGLNTGELFF
CDR3nt: TGTGCCTGGAGAAGACGGGGCCTGAACACCGGGGAGCTGTTTTTT

abundance: NA
d_gene: NA
v_gene: TRBV5-6
j_gene: TRBJ2-1
CDR3aa: CASSLEGGYNEQFF
CDR3nt: TGTGCCAGCAGCTTGGAAGGGGGTTACAATGAGCAGTTCTTC

abundance: NA
d_gene: TRBD2
v_gene: TRBV9
j_gene: TRBJ2-2
CDR3aa: CASSVSGRAYTGELFF
CDR3nt: TGTGCCAGCAGCGTAAGCGGGAGGGCTTACACCGGGGAGCTGTTTTTT

abundance: NA
d_gene: TRBD2
v_gene: TRBV6-5
j_gene: TRBJ2-7
CDR3aa: CASSYSSSGGLYEQYF
CDR3nt: TGTGCCAGCAGTTACTCGTCGTCGGGAGGGCTTTACGAGCAGTACTTC

abundance: NA
d_gene: NA
v_gene: TRBV28
j_gene: TRBJ2-7
CDR3aa: CASSRRYEQYF
CDR3nt: TGTGCCAGCAGCCGCCGCTACGAGCAGTACTTC

abundance: NA
d_gene: NA
v_gene: TRBV6-1
j_gene: TRBJ2-3
CDR3aa: CASSTDTDTQYF
CDR3nt: TGTGCCAGCAGTACAGACACAGATACGCAGTATTTT

abundance: NA
d_gene: NA
v_gene: TRBV6-5
j_gene: TRBJ2-5
CDR3aa: CASRAGQQQETQYF
CDR3nt: TGTGCCAGCAGAGCGGGACAGCAACAAGAGACCCAGTACTTC

abundance: NA
d_gene: NA
v_gene: TRBV2
j_gene: TRBJ2-5
CDR3aa: CASKRLYQETQYF
CDR3nt: TGTGCCAGCAAACGGTTGTACCAAGAGACCCAGTACTTC

abundance: NA
d_gene: NA
v_gene: TRBV27
j_gene: TRBJ1-1
CDR3aa: CASWDRRPTEAFF
CDR3nt: TGTGCCAGCTGGGATCGCCGGCCCACTGAAGCTTTCTTT

abundance: NA
d_gene: TRBD1
v_gene: TRBV5-4
j_gene: TRBJ2-2
CDR3aa: CASSLEGQGHTGELFF
CDR3nt: TGTGCCAGCAGCTTGGAGGGACAGGGGCACACCGGGGAGCTGTTTTTT

abundance: NA
d_gene: TRBD2
v_gene: TRBV19
j_gene: TRBJ2-2
CDR3aa: CASSIGSGILYSGELFF
CDR3nt: TGTGCCAGTAGTATCGGGAGCGGGATTCTGTACAGCGGGGAGCTGTTTTTT

abundance: NA
d_gene: TRBD1
v_gene: TRBV30
j_gene: TRBJ2-2
CDR3aa: CAWSRGRYTGELFF
CDR3nt: TGTGCCTGGAGCAGGGGGCGGTACACCGGGGAGCTGTTTTTT

abundance: NA
d_gene: NA
v_gene: TRBV18
j_gene: TRBJ1-6
CDR3aa: CASSPRAGNNSPLHF
CDR3nt: TGTGCCAGCTCACCACGTGCAGGAAATAATTCACCCCTCCACTTT

abundance: NA
d_gene: NA
v_gene: TRBV4-3
j_gene: TRBJ1-4
CDR3aa: CASSPAGLNEKLFF
CDR3nt: TGCGCCAGCAGCCCCGCTGGGCTTAATGAAAAACTGTTTTTT

abundance: NA
d_gene: TRBD1
v_gene: TRBV27
j_gene: TRBJ2-4
CDR3aa: CASSPRTGNLNIQYF
CDR3nt: TGTGCCAGCAGTCCTCGGACAGGGAATCTAAACATTCAGTACTTC

abundance: NA
d_gene: NA
v_gene: TRBV18
j_gene: TRBJ2-7
CDR3aa: CASSLRKNEQYF
CDR3nt: TGTGCCAGCTCCTTGCGAAAGAACGAGCAGTACTTC

abundance: once
d_gene: NA
v_gene: TRBV19
j_gene: TRBJ1-2
CDR3aa: CASGGGAWANYGYTF
CDR3nt: TGTGCCAGCGGGGGGGGCGCCTGGGCTAACTATGGCTACACCTTC

abundance: NA
d_gene: TRBD2
v_gene: TRBV7-2
j_gene: TRBJ2-7
CDR3aa: CASSLFSGRAINEQYF
CDR3nt: TGTGCCAGCAGCTTATTTAGCGGGAGGGCCATCAACGAGCAGTACTTC

abundance: NA
d_gene: TRBD2
v_gene: TRBV19
j_gene: TRBJ2-1
CDR3aa: CASSIALAGFLSSYNEQFF
CDR3nt: TGTGCCAGTAGTATAGCACTAGCGGGATTTTTGAGCTCCTACAATGAGCAGTTCTTC

abundance: once
d_gene: NA
v_gene: TRBV19
j_gene: TRBJ2-5
CDR3aa: CASSTSIQETQYF
CDR3nt: TGTGCCAGTAGTACTAGTATCCAAGAGACCCAGTACTTC

abundance: NA
d_gene: NA
v_gene: TRBV2
j_gene: TRBJ2-3
CDR3aa: CASSVSLDTDTQYF
CDR3nt: TGTGCCAGCAGTGTTTCCCTAGACACAGATACGCAGTATTTT

abundance: NA
d_gene: TRBD2
v_gene: TRBV5-1
j_gene: TRBJ2-3
CDR3aa: CASSIIRTSGRGSGTDTQYF
CDR3nt: TGCGCCAGCAGCATAATACGGACTAGCGGGAGGGGCTCGGGCACAGATACGCAGTATTTT

abundance: once
d_gene: NA
v_gene: TRBV27
j_gene: TRBJ2-7
CDR3aa: CASSLLGVRTGPYEQYF
CDR3nt: TGTGCCAGCAGTTTATTAGGGGTTCGGACCGGGCCCTACGAGCAGTACTTC

abundance: NA
d_gene: TRBD1
v_gene: TRBV2
j_gene: TRBJ1-5
CDR3aa: CASRPDRVSNQPQHF
CDR3nt: TGTGCCAGCAGGCCCGACAGGGTTAGCAATCAGCCCCAGCATTTT

abundance: NA
d_gene: TRBD1
v_gene: TRBV29-1
j_gene: TRBJ1-1
CDR3aa: CSVEYGTGRLNTEAFF
CDR3nt: TGCAGCGTTGAATACGGGACAGGGCGTCTCAACACTGAAGCTTTCTTT

abundance: few
d_gene: NA
v_gene: TRBV19
j_gene: TRBJ2-3
CDR3aa: CASNHRGTDTQYF
CDR3nt: TGTGCCAGTAATCATAGGGGCACAGATACGCAGTATTTT

abundance: once
d_gene: TRBD1
v_gene: TRBV5-1
j_gene: TRBJ2-7
CDR3aa: CASSLTGGRVNEQYF
CDR3nt: TGCGCCAGCAGCTTGACAGGGGGTCGGGTCAACGAGCAGTACTTC

abundance: NA
d_gene: NA
v_gene: TRBV9
j_gene: TRBJ2-3
CDR3aa: CASSVATDTQYF
CDR3nt: TGTGCCAGCAGCGTAGCCACAGATACGCAGTATTTT

abundance: NA
d_gene: NA
v_gene: TRBV18
j_gene: TRBJ2-5
CDR3aa: CASSPTQTQETQYF
CDR3nt: TGTGCCAGCTCACCAACGCAGACCCAAGAGACCCAGTACTTC

abundance: NA
d_gene: NA
v_gene: TRBV7-2
j_gene: TRBJ2-3
CDR3aa: CASSLGITDTQYF
CDR3nt: TGTGCCAGCAGCTTGGGCATCACAGATACGCAGTATTTT